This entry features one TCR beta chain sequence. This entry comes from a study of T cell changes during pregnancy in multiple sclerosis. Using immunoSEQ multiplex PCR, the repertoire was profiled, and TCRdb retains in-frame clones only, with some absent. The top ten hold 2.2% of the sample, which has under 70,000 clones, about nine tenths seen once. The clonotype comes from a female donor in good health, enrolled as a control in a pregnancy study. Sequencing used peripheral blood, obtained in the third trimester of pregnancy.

CDR3 in DNA: TGCAGCGTTGGAGGAGGTGTGTCGGGGGTTGGCGGCTACACCTTC. Encoded protein: CSVGGGVSGVGGYTF. V gene TRBV29-1 combines with J gene TRBJ1-2; D is possibly TRBD1 (5 bases). This CDR3 spans 15 amino acids. Germline-derived CDR1 and CDR2 are SQVTM and ANQGSEA. Trimming shortened V by 4 bases and J by 8 bases, and 23 bases separated the two germline ends.